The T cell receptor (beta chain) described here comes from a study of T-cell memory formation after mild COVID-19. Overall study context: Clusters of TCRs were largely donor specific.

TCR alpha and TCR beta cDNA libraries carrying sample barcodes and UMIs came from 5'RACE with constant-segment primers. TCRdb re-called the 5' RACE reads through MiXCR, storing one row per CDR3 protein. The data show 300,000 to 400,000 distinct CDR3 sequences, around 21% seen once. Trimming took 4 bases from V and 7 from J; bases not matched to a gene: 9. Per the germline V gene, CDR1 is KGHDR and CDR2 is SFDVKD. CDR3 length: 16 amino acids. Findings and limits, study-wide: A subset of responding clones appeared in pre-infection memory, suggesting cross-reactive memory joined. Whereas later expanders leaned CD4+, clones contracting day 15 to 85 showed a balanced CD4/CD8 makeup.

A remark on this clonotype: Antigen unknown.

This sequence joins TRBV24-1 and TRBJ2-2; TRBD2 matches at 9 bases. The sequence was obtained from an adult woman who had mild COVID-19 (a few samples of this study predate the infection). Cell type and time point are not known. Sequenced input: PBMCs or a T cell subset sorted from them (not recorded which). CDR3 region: CATSESGTSFFGELFF. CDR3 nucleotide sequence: TGTGCCACCAGTGAGTCCGGGACTAGCTTCTTCGGGGAGCTGTTTTTT.